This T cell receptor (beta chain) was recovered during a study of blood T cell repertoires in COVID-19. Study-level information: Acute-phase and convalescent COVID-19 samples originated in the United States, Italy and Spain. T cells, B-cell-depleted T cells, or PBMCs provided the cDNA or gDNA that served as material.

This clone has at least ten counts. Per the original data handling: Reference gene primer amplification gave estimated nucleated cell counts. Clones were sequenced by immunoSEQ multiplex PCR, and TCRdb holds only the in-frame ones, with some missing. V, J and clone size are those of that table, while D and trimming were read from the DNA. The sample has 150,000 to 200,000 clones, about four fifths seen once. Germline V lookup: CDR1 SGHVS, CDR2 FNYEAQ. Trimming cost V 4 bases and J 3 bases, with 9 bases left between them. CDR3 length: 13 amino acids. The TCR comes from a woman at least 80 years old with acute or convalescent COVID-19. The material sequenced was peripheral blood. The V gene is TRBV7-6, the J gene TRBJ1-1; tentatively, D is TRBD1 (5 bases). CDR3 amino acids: CASSSKGYTEAFF. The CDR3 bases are TGTGCCAGCAGCTCAAAGGGGTACACTGAAGCTTTCTTT.